Given below is one TCR beta chain in context. As originally analysed: It was from reference gene primer amplification that nucleated cell counts were estimated. The protocol was immunoSEQ multiplex PCR, while the TCRdb copy is restricted to in-frame clones and leaves out a portion. D and trimming were read from the DNA, whereas the V and J calls and clone size are those reported in that table. The top ten hold around 16% of the sample, which has about 190,000 clones, 65% to 85% seen once. The sample comes from a study of blood T cell repertoires in COVID-19. Study-level information: Sites in the United States, Italy and Spain provided acute and convalescent COVID-19 samples. T cells, B-cell-depleted T cells, or PBMCs provided the cDNA or gDNA that served as material.

Trimming shortened V by 6 bases and J by 6 bases, and 12 bases separated the two germline ends. The CDR3 sequence is 13 residues long. This sequence originates from a man aged 55 to 69 with active or convalescent COVID-19. Sequencing was done on a sample of peripheral blood. The chain joins TRBV12-3 or TRBV12-4 to TRBJ2-1; possible D gene TRBD2, 5 bases. The CDR3 region is CASSTRLPNEQFF. The CDR3 DNA sequence: TGTGCCAGCAGCACCCGACTACCCAATGAGCAGTTCTTC.